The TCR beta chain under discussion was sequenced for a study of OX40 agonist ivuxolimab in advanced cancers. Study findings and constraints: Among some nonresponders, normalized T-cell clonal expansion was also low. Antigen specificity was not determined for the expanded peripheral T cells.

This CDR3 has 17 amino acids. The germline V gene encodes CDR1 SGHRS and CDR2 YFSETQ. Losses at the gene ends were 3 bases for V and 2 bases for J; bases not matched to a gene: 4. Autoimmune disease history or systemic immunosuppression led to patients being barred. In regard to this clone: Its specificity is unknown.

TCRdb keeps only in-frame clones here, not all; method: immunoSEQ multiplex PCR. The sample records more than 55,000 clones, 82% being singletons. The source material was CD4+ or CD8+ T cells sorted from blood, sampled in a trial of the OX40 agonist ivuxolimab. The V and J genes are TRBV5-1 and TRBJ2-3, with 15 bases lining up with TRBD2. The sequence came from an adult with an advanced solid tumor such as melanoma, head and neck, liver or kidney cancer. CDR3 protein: CASSWTSGGVTTDTQYF. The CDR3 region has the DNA TGCGCCAGCAGCTGGACTAGCGGGGGGGTGACCACAGATACGCAGTATTTT.